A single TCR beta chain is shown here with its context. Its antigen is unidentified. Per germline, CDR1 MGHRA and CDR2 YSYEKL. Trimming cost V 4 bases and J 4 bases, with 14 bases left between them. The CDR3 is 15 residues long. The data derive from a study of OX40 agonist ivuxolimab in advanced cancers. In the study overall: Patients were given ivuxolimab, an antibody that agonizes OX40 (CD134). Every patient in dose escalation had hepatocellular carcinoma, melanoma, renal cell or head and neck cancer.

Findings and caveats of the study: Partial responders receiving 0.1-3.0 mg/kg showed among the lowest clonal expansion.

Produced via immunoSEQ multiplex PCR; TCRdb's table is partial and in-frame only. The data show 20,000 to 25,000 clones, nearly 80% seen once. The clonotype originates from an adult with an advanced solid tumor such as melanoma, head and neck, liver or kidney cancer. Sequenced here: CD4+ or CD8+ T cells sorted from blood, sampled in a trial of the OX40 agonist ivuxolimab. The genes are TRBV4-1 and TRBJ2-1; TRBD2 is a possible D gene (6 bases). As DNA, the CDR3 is TGCGCCAGCAGCCTAATGGGACTGGTTTACAATGAGCAGTTCTTC. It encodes CASSLMGLVYNEQFF.